This TCR beta chain originates from a study of control samples from healthy donors and cancer patients. Germline V gives CDR1 MNHNS, CDR2 SASEGT. The CDR3 covers 16 residues. V shed 4 bases and J shed 0 bases, with 13 bases lying between them. Using immunoSEQ multiplex PCR, the repertoire was profiled, and TCRdb retains in-frame clones only, with some absent. The repertoire holds 200,000 or so clones, with roughly 94% as singletons. The receptor was isolated from a man aged 50-60 years in good health. Sequencing was performed on blood. The chain employs TRBV6-1 and TRBJ2-1; no clear D. CDR3 protein: CASSVYSQSSYNEQFF. DNA for the CDR3: TGTGCCAGCAGTGTCTACAGCCAAAGCTCCTACAATGAGCAGTTCTTC.